Given below is one T cell receptor beta chain in context. The antigen it binds to is not known. Qualities for individual bases were not recorded, and no much larger clone is one base off. This sample stems from a study of T cell responses to AZD1222 COVID-19 vaccine (dated by TCRdb to 2020 to 2023). Background for the entire study: A total of just over 230 trial participants underwent TCR sequencing, of whom approximately 200 had received two doses of AZD1222 and some 25 had received two doses of the MenACWY control vaccine. Trial participants were enrolled by age into subgroups of 18-55, 56-69 and 70-plus years, and around 150, 28 and 57 TCR-sequenced participants, respectively, were included in these subgroups. Broader findings and caveats from the paper: Most participants were white British and females outnumbered males, and the authors suggested that clonal diversity may have been underestimated. Because no day 14 peak-response samples were available, the repertoires could be characterized only after the peak T cell response. Reportedly, almost half of the unique spike-specific TCRs recognized epitopes lying outside the regions that are mutated in the B.1.351 and B.1.1.7 variants. The 56-69-year group was small, and its depth increase did not reach significance, likely because of low power. CD4 TCRs associated with the vaccine covered the entire spike protein, and the dominant responses were in regions 160-218 and 743-854. Conclusions about previously exposed vaccinees are limited because only five or six AZD1222 recipients were SARS-CoV-2 seropositive at baseline. A significant rise in spike-specific TCR breadth and depth was observed after two AZD1222 doses relative to day 0 and relative to MenACWY recipients.

The CDR3 regions of human TCRbeta chains were subjected to immunosequencing. In the authors' own workflow: TCRs in the repertoires were compared against a reference library of SARS-CoV-2-specific TCRs that had been generated with the MIRA antigen-specificity platform. Breadth was defined as the fraction of unique TCRs that were SARS-CoV-2-associated. Depth was defined as the fraction of total T cells that were SARS-CoV-2-associated. Using the MIRA data, every spike-specific TCR was mapped to the spike region that the TCR reacted to and assigned to either a CD4 or a CD8 class. Log10-transformed breadth and depth values were compared by one-way ANOVA with Sidak's multiple comparisons tests. TCRdb stores this immuneACCESS table with in-frame sequences only. Part of the clones is absent; in the studies checked, under half of the shortfall reflects unresolved V genes, and no reason is known for the rest. V and J calls and clone size follow that table, whereas D and trimming were derived from the DNA. This sample gives 150,000 to 200,000 clones in total; 75% to 90% of them show up just once. Of the sample, approximately 2.7% falls within the top ten clones.

CDR1 and CDR2 are drawn from the germline V gene: SGHTA, FQGTGA. The germline V end is reduced by 5 bases and the J end by 6 bases; junction bases left unmatched: 6. The CDR3, from cysteine to phenylalanine, totals 13 residues. Only the CDR3 region is kept as DNA, spanning 39 bases read in frame from base 1. What this sample's time point label stands for: baseline before first vaccination. In the paper's terms, the treatment or condition label means: meningococcal conjugate vaccine given as trial control. Vaccinee samples came from UK trials COV001 and COV002, including a single-blind randomized controlled phase 2/3 trial of AZD1222 (ChAdOx1 nCoV-19) in healthy adults. For TCRbeta chain sequencing, PBMC samples from trial participants were taken at day 0 and at day 28 after the second dose.

The chain was built from TRBV7-3 and TRBJ1-1, and 7 bases in between align with TRBD1. The source was peripheral blood, collected on day 0 of MenACWY control vaccination. The receptor was derived from an adult in good health. The nucleotides are TGTGCCAGCAGCGAAACAGGGGCGGCTGAAGCTTTCTTT. Its product reads: CASSETGAAEAFF.